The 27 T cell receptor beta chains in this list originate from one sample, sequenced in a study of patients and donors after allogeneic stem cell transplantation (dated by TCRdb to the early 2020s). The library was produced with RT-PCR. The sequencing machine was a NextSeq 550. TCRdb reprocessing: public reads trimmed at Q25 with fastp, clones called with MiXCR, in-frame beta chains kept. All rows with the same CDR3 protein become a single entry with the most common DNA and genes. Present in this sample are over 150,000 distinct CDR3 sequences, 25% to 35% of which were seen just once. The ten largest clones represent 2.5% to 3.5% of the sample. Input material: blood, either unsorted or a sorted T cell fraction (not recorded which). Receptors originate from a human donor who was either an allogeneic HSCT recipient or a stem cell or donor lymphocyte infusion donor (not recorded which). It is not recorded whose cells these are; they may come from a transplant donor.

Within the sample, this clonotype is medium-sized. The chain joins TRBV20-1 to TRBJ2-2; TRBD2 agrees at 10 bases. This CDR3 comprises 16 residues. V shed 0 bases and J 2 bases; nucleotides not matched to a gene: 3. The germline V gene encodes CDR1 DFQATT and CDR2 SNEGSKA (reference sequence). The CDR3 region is CSARDPLAGNTGELFF. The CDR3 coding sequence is TGCAGTGCTAGAGATCCACTAGCGGGAAACACCGGGGAGCTGTTTTTT.

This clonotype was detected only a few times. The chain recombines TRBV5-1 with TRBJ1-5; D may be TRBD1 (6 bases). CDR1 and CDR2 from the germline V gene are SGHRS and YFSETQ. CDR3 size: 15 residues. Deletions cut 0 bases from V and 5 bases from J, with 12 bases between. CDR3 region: CASSLAGTGYQPQHF. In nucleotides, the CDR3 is TGCGCCAGCAGCTTGGCTGGTACAGGGTATCAGCCCCAGCATTTT.

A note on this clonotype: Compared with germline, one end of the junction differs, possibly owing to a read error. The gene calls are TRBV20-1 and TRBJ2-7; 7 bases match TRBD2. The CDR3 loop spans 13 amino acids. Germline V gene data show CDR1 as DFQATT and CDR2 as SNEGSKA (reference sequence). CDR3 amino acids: CSAMASGTYEQYF. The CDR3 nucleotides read TGCAGCGCTATGGCTAGCGGAACCTACGAGCAGTACTTC.

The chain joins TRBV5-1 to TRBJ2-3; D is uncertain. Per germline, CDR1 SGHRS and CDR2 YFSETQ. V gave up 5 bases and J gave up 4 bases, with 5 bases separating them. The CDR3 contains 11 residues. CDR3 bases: TGCGCCAGCAGACGGGCAGATACGCAGTATTTT. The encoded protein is CASRRADTQYF.

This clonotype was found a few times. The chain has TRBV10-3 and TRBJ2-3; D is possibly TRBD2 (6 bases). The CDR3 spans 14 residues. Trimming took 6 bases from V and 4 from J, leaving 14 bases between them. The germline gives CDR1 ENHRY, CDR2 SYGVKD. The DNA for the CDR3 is TGTGCCATCAGATCCCGGGAGACAGCAGATACGCAGTATTTT. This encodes CAIRSRETADTQYF.

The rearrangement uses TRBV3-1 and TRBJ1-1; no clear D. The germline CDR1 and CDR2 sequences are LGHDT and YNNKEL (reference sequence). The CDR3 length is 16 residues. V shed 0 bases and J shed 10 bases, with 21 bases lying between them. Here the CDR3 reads CASSQDGPGGFGGAFF. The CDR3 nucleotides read TGTGCCAGCAGCCAAGATGGGCCGGGAGGCTTTGGAGGAGCTTTCTTT.

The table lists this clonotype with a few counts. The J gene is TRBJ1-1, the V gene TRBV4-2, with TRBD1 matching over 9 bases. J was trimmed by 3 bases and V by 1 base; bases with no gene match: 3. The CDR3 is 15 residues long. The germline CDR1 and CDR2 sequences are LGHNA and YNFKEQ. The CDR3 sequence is CASSQVGQGHTEAFF. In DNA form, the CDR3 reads TGTGCCAGCAGCCAAGTCGGACAGGGGCACACTGAAGCTTTCTTT.

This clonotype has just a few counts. The CDR3 DNA reads TGTGCCAGCAGCCCAGGGAAACGAGGTCGAGCTTTCTTT. Protein: CASSPGKRGRAFF. The V call is TRBV2, the J call TRBJ1-1; TRBD1 might be the D (5 bases). The CDR3 spans 13 residues. V was cut by 6 bases and J by 10 bases, with 18 bases left in between. In germline, CDR1 is SNHLY, CDR2 FYNNEI.

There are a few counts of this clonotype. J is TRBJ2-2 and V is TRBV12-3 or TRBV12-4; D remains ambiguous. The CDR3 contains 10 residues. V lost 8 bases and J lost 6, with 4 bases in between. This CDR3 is CASSAGELFF. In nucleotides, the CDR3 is TGTGCCAGCTCGGCCGGGGAGCTGTTTTTT.

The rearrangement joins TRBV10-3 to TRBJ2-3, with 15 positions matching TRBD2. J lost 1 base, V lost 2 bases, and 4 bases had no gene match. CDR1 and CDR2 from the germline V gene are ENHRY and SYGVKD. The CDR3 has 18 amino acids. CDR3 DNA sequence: TGTGCCATCAGTGAGCCGGGACTAGCGGGAGGCGGCACAGATACGCAGTATTTT. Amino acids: CAISEPGLAGGGTDTQYF.

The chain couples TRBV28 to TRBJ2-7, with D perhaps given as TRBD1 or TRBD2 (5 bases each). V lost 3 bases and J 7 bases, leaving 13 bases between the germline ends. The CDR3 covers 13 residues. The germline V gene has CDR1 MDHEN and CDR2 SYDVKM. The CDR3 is CASSLGTREEQYF. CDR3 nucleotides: TGTGCCAGCAGTTTGGGGACCCGAGAAGAGCAGTACTTC.

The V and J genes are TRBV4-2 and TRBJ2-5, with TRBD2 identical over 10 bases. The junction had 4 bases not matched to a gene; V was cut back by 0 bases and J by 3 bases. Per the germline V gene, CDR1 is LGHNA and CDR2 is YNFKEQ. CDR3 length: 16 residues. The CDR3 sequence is CASSQEGLAGEETQYF. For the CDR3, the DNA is TGTGCCAGCAGCCAAGAAGGTCTAGCGGGAGAAGAGACCCAGTACTTC.

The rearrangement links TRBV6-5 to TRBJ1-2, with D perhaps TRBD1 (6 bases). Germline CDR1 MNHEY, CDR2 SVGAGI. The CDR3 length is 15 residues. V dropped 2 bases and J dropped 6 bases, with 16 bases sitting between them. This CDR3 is CASSYVTGNHNGYTF. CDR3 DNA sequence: TGTGCCAGCAGTTACGTAACAGGGAATCATAATGGCTACACCTTC.

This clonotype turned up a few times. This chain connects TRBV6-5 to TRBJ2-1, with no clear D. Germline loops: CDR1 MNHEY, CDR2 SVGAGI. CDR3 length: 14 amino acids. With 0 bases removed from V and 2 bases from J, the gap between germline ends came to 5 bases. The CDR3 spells CASSYSSTYNEQFF. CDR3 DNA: TGTGCCAGCAGTTACTCGTCTACCTACAATGAGCAGTTCTTC.

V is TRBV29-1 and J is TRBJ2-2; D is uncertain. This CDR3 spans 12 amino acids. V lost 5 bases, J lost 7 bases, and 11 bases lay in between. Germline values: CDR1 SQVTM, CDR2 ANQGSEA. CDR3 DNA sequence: TGCAGCGTTTCGACCTTATACGGGGAGCTGTTTTTT. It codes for CSVSTLYGELFF.

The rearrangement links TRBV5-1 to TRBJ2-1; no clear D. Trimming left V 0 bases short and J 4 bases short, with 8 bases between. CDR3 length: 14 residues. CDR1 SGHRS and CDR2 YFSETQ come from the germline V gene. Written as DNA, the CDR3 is TGCGCCAGCAGCTTGGTGGGCGCTTACAATGAGCAGTTCTTC. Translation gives CASSLVGAYNEQFF.

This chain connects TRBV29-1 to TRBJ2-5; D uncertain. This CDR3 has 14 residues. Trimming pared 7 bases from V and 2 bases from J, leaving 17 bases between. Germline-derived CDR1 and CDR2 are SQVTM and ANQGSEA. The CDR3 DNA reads TGCAGCGCAGGACGGGTCCTCCTACAAGAGACCCAGTACTTC. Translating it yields CSAGRVLLQETQYF.

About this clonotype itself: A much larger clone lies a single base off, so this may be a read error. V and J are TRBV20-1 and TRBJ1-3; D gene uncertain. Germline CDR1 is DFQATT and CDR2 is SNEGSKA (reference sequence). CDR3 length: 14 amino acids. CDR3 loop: CSARDRTSGNTMYF. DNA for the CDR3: TGCAGTGCTAGAGATCGTACCTCTGGAAACACCATGTATTTT.

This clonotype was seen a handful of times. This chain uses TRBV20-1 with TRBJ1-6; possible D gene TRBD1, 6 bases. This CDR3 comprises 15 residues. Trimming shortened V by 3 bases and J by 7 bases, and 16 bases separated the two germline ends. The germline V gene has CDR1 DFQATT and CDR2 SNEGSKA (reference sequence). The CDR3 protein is CSASSVGGQNSPLHF. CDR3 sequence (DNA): TGCAGTGCTAGTTCGGTCGGGGGGCAGAATTCACCCCTCCACTTT.

The DNA for the CDR3 is TGCAGTGCTAGGGGTGTAAGGGGCAACACTGAAGCTTTCTTT. Translation gives CSARGVRGNTEAFF. The rearrangement links TRBV20-1 to TRBJ1-1, with a possible D match to TRBD1 (5 bases). This CDR3 comprises 14 residues. Trimming removed 3 bases from V and 2 bases from J, with 13 bases in between. Germline CDR1 and CDR2: DFQATT and SNEGSKA (reference sequence).

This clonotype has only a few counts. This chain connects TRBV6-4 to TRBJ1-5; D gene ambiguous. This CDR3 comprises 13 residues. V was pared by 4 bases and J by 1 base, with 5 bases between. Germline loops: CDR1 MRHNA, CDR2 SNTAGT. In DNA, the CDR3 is TGTGCCAGCAGTGCTGAGAGCAATCAGCCCCAGCATTTT. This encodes CASSAESNQPQHF.

CDR3 coding DNA: TGTGCCAGCGATACGGGACACCCTTACAATGAGCAGTTCTTC. This translates into CASDTGHPYNEQFF. The genes are TRBV13 and TRBJ2-1; weak D call: TRBD1 (6 bases). The germline V gene has CDR1 PRHDT and CDR2 FYEKMQ (reference sequence). The germline V and J ends were trimmed by 8 bases and 4 bases, with 15 bases remaining between them. The CDR3 runs to 14 residues.

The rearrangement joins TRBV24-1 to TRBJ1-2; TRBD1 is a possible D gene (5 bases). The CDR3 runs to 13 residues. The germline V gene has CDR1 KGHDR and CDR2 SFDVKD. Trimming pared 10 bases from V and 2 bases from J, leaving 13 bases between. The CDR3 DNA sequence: TGTGCCACGCAGCCGGGGACCAACTATGGCTACACCTTC. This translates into CATQPGTNYGYTF.

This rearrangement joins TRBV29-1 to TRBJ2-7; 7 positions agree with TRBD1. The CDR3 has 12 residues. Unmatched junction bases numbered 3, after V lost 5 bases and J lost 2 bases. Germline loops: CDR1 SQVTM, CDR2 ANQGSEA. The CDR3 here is CSVRQGPYEQYF. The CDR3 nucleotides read TGCAGCGTTAGACAGGGACCCTACGAGCAGTACTTC.

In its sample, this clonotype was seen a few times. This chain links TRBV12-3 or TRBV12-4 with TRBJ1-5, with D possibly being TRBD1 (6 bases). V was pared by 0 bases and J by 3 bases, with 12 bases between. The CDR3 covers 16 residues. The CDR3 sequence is CASSLAEAGANQPQHF. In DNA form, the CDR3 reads TGTGCCAGCAGTTTAGCGGAGGCAGGGGCCAATCAGCCCCAGCATTTT.

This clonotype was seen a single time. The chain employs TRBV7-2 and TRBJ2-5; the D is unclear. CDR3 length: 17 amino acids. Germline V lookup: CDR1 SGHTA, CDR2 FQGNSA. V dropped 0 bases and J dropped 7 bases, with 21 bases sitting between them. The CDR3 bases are TGTGCCAGCAGCTTAGCGGCTATGGGCTACACACGGACGACCCAGTACTTC. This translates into CASSLAAMGYTRTTQYF.

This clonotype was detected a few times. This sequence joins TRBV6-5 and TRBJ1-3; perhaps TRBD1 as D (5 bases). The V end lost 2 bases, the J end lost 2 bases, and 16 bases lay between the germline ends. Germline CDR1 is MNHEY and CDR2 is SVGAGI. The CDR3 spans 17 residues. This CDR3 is CASSYLTVTTPGNTIYF. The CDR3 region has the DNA TGTGCCAGCAGTTACCTGACAGTTACGACCCCTGGAAACACCATATATTTT.